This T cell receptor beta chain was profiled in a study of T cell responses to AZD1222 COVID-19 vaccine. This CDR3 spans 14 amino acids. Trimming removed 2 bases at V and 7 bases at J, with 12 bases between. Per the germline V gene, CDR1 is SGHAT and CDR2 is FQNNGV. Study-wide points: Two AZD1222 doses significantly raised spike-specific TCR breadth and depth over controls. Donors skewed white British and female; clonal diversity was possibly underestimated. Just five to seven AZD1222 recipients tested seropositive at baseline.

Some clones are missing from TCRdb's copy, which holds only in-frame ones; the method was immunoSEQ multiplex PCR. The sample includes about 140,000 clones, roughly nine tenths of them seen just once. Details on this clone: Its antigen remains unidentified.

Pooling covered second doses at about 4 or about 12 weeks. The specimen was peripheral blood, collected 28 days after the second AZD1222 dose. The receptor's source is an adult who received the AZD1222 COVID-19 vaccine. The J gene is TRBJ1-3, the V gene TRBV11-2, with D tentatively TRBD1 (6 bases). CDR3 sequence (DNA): TGTGCCAGCAGCTTAAAGGGGGGTTTCAACACCATATATTTT. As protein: CASSLKGGFNTIYF.